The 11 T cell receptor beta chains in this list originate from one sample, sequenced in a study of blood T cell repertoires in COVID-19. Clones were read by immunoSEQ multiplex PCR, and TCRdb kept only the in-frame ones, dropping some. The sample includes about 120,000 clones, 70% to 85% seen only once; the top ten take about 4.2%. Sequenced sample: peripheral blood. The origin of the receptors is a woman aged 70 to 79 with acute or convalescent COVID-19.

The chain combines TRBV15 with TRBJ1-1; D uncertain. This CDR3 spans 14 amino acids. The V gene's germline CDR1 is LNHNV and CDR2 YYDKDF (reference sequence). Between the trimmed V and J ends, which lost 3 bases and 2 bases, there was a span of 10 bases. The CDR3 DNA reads TGTGCCACCAGCAGTGGGCTGTTTAACACTGAAGCTTTCTTT. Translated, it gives CATSSGLFNTEAFF.

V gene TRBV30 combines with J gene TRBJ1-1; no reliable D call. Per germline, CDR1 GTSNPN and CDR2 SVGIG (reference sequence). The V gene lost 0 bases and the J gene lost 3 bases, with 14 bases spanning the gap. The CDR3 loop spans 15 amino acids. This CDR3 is CAWSVLGRRDTEAFF. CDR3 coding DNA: TGTGCCTGGAGTGTACTGGGAAGGCGGGACACTGAAGCTTTCTTT.

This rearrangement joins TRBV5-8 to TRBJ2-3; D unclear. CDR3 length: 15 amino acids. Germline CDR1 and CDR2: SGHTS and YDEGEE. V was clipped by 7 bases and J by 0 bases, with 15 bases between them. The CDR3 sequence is CASSPLGSSTDTQYF. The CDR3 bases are TGTGCCAGCTCCCCGTTGGGCTCCAGCACAGATACGCAGTATTTT.

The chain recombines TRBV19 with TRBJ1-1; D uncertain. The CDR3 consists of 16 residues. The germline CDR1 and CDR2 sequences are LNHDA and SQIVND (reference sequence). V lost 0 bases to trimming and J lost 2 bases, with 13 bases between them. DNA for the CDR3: TGTGCCAGTAGTATAGATAGAGGGAGACTAAACACTGAAGCTTTCTTT. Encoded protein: CASSIDRGRLNTEAFF.

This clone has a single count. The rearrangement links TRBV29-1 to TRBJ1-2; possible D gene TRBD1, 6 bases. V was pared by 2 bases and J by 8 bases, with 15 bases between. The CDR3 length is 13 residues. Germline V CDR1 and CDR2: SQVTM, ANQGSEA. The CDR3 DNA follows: TGCAGCGTTGAACGGGGGGCGAAAGTAGGCTACACCTTC. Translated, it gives CSVERGAKVGYTF.

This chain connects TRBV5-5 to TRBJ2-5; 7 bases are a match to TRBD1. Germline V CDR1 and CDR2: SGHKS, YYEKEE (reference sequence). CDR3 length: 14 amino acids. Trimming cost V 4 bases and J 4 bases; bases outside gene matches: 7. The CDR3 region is CASSRRDRAETQYF. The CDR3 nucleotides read TGTGCCAGCAGCCGCCGGGACAGAGCAGAGACCCAGTACTTC.

CDR3 in DNA: TGTGCCAGCTTTGCCGACTCATACTCCTACAATGAGCAGTTCTTC. Protein: CASFADSYSYNEQFF. This sequence joins TRBV2 and TRBJ2-1; no clear D. Trimming removed 8 bases at V and 0 bases at J, with 14 bases between. This CDR3 contains 15 residues. Germline CDR1 reads SNHLY; CDR2 reads FYNNEI.

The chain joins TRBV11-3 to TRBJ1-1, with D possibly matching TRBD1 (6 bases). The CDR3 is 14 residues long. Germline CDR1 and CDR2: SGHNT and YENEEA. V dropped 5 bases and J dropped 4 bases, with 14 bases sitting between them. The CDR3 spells CASSRTGMVTEAFF. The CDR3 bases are TGTGCCAGCAGCAGAACAGGGATGGTCACTGAAGCTTTCTTT. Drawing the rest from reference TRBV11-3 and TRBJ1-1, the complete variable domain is EAGVVQSPRYKIIEKKQPVAFWCNPISGHNTLYWYLQNLGQGPELLIRYENEEAVDDSQLPKDRFSAERLKGVDSTLKIQPAELGDSAVYLCASSRTGMVTEAFFGQGTRLTVV.

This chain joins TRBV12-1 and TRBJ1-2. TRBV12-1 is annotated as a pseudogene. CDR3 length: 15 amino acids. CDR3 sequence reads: CASSFDGRGTYGYTF. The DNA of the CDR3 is TGTGCCAGCAGCTTTGACGGGAGGGGGACATATGGCTACACCTTC.

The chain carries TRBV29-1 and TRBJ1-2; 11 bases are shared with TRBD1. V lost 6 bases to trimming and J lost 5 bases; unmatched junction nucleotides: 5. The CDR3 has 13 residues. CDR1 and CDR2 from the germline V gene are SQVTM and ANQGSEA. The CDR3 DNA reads TGCAGCGTGGACAGGGGGCGGGCGTATGGCTACACCTTC. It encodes CSVDRGRAYGYTF.

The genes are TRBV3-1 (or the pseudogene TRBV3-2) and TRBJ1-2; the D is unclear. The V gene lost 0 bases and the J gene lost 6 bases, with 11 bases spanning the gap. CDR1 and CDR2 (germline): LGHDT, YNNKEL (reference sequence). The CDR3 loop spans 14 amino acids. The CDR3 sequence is CASSQDSRWDGYTF. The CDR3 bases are TGTGCCAGCAGCCAAGATAGCCGGTGGGATGGCTACACCTTC.